The 23 T cell receptor beta chains in this list originate from one sample, sequenced in a study of T cells in Graves' hyperthyroidism and ophthalmopathy. Amplified TCR beta CDR3 regions came from RNA transcripts. HTBI primers were used for first-round RT-PCR of the TCR CDR3. TCRdb reanalysed the multiplex PCR reads using MiXCR and keeps one entry per CDR3 protein. The table lists hundreds of thousands of distinct CDR3 sequences, approximately 25% of them singletons. Sequencing was done on a sample of blood. Receptor source: a woman in her thirties with Graves' ophthalmopathy.

This clonotype was recorded a few times. This CDR3 is CATTGQGITGELFF. The DNA for the CDR3 is TGTGCCACCACAGGGCAGGGTATTACCGGGGAGCTGTTTTTT. The chain combines TRBV10-3 with TRBJ2-2; maybe TRBD1 (6 bases). Germline V gives CDR1 ENHRY, CDR2 SYGVKD. V lost 10 bases, J lost 5 bases, and 17 bases lay in between. The CDR3 runs 14 residues.

This clonotype has a count of ten or more. The chain links TRBV2 to TRBJ2-5; 9 bases align to TRBD2. CDR1 and CDR2 from the germline V gene are SNHLY and FYNNEI. The V segment lost 9 bases and the J segment 2 bases; nucleotides outside the gene matches: 4. CDR3 size: 13 residues. CDR3 nucleotide sequence: TGTGCCAGTGGACTAGCGATTCAAGAGACCCAGTACTTC. Translated, it gives CASGLAIQETQYF.

This clonotype was picked up many times. The rearrangement uses TRBV4-1 and TRBJ1-2; no reliable D call. The germline V gene has CDR1 MGHRA and CDR2 YSYEKL. V lost 0 bases, J lost 5 bases, and 10 bases lay in between. The CDR3 is 14 amino acids. The CDR3 sequence is CASSQDGPAYGYTF. CDR3 coding DNA: TGCGCCAGCAGCCAAGATGGCCCAGCTTATGGCTACACCTTC.

This clonotype came up once. An end of the junction does not agree with germline; a read error may underlie this. The chain recombines TRBV7-2 with TRBJ2-7; the D call may be TRBD1 or TRBD2 (5 bases each). Per germline, CDR1 SGHTA and CDR2 FQGNSA. The length of the CDR3 is 13 residues. CDR3 amino acids: CASSEGQFRSSLF. The CDR3 DNA follows: TGTGCCAGCAGTGAGGGGCAGTTCAGATCCTCACTCTTC.

The table lists this clonotype with a few counts. The chain employs TRBV9 and TRBJ2-5; 7 positions agree with TRBD2. There are 15 residues in the CDR3. Trimming removed 0 bases from V and 2 bases from J; junction bases left unmatched: 4. Germline CDR1 and CDR2: SGDLS and YYNGEE. CDR3 protein: CASSVGLAVQETQYF. The DNA for the CDR3 is TGTGCCAGCAGCGTAGGGCTAGCGGTACAAGAGACCCAGTACTTC.

The chain recombines TRBV20-1 with TRBJ2-5, with D tentatively TRBD1 (6 bases). V was pared by 4 bases and J by 4 bases, with 13 bases between. The CDR3 extends over 13 amino acids. CDR1 is DFQATT, CDR2 SNEGSKA, per germline (reference sequence). CDR3 DNA sequence: TGCAGTGCTACAACACAGGGTAGAGAGACCCAGTACTTC. Translation gives CSATTQGRETQYF.

The table lists this clonotype with many counts. The chain recombines TRBV11-2 with TRBJ1-2, with a weak D call TRBD1 (6 bases). The V end lost 5 bases, the J end lost 8 bases, and 12 bases lay between the germline ends. In germline, CDR1 is SGHAT, CDR2 FQNNGV. The CDR3 runs to 12 residues. CDR3 DNA: TGTGCCAGCAGCCTACGGGACATCGGCTACACCTTC. Protein sequence: CASSLRDIGYTF.

Ten or more counts support this clonotype. The chain links TRBV6-5 to TRBJ1-1, with unresolved D. The CDR3 extends over 14 amino acids. Trimming pared 4 bases from V and 1 base from J, leaving 10 bases between. Germline assignment: CDR1 MNHEY and CDR2 SVGAGI. The DNA for the CDR3 is TGTGCCAGCAGTTTTGGGTCAGCGAACACTGAAGCTTTCTTT. Its translation: CASSFGSANTEAFF.

This clonotype was counted a few times. The chain is built from TRBV29-1 and TRBJ1-1; 9 nucleotides align to TRBD1. V was clipped by 3 bases and J by 8 bases; unmatched bases: 7. This CDR3 comprises 13 residues. The V gene's germline CDR1 is SQVTM and CDR2 ANQGSEA. The CDR3 here is CSVDWTGATEAFF. CDR3 nucleotide sequence: TGCAGCGTTGATTGGACAGGGGCGACCGAAGCTTTCTTT.

About this clonotype itself: A much larger clone lies one base from this, so it may be a read error. The CDR3 carries no conserved terminal phenylalanine or tryptophan, so it likely arises from a read error. V gene TRBV29-1 combines with J gene TRBJ2-2, with 11 bases that match TRBD2. With V trimmed by 4 bases and J by 0 bases, 4 bases remained unmatched. CDR3 length equals 16 residues. Germline V gene data show CDR1 as SQVTM and CDR2 as ANQGSEA. DNA of the CDR3: TGCAGCGTTGCCGGGACTAGCGGTTCGAACACCGGGGAGCTGTTTGTT. It yields the protein CSVAGTSGSNTGELFV.

The rearrangement uses TRBV12-3 or TRBV12-4 and TRBJ2-4; D is uncertain. This CDR3 is 15 amino acids long. The V and J ends lost 6 bases and 1 base respectively, with 13 bases between them. The CDR3 here is CASSLPRLAKNIQYF. The CDR3 bases are TGTGCCAGCAGCCTCCCCCGGCTGGCCAAAAACATTCAGTACTTC.

This rearrangement joins TRBV28 to TRBJ2-7, with D tentatively TRBD1 (5 bases). Germline values: CDR1 MDHEN, CDR2 SYDVKM. The ends were cut back, 2 bases at V and 0 bases at J, with 17 bases in the middle. The CDR3 loop spans 17 amino acids. CDR3 sequence (DNA): TGTGCCAGCAGTTTACTCACAGGCCAGCCGCGCTCCTACGAGCAGTACTTC. Amino acids: CASSLLTGQPRSYEQYF. Full variable domain (remainder filled in from reference TRBV28 and TRBJ2-7): DVKVTQSSRYLVKRTGEKVFLECVQDMDHENMFWYRQDPGLGLRLIYFSYDVKMKEKGDIPEGYSVSREKKERFSLILESASTNQTSMYLCASSLLTGQPRSYEQYFGPGTRLTVT.

This clonotype was found a few times. The gene calls are TRBV6-1 and TRBJ2-4, with D tentatively TRBD2 (7 bases). Germline V gives CDR1 MNHNS, CDR2 SASEGT. The V end lost 5 bases, the J end lost 8 bases, and 19 bases lay between the germline ends. The CDR3 loop spans 15 amino acids. The CDR3 nucleotides are TGTGCCAGCAGTCCCGACCGGGGGGCGCGAGACATTCAGTACTTC. This sequence encodes CASSPDRGARDIQYF.

This clonotype has a count of ten or more. The rearrangement uses TRBV20-1 and TRBJ2-7; 8 nucleotides agree with TRBD2. Germline V gives CDR1 DFQATT, CDR2 SNEGSKA (reference sequence). Unmatched junction bases numbered 12, after V lost 4 bases and J lost 4 bases. The length of the CDR3 is 15 residues. CDR3 residues: CSAIRGDGGAYEQYF. In nucleotides, the CDR3 is TGCAGTGCTATCCGGGGTGACGGGGGGGCTTACGAGCAGTACTTC.

The chain carries TRBV7-2 and TRBJ1-1; 7 bases map to TRBD1. V shed 8 bases, J shed 2 bases, and the junction held 8 bases outside the gene matches. Germline values: CDR1 SGHTA, CDR2 FQGNSA. This CDR3 region has 14 residues. CDR3 coding DNA: TGTGCCAGCCAGAGGACAGGCCCAAACACTGAAGCTTTCTTT. It codes for CASQRTGPNTEAFF.

In this sample, this clonotype is medium-sized. The rearrangement joins TRBV5-1 to TRBJ2-7; D may be TRBD1 (6 bases). The CDR3 runs to 14 residues. The V gene lost 4 bases and the J gene lost 4 bases, with 15 bases spanning the gap. Germline CDR1 reads SGHRS; CDR2 reads YFSETQ. CDR3 bases: TGCGCCAGCAGCCACCCGGACAGCATATACGAGCAGTACTTC. Translating it yields CASSHPDSIYEQYF.

This clonotype showed up many times. The chain has TRBV7-9 and TRBJ2-5; D is uncertain. From germline, CDR1 is SEHNR and CDR2 FQNEAQ (reference sequence). Between the trimmed V and J ends, which lost 3 bases and 3 bases, there was a span of 5 bases. The CDR3 spans 12 residues. CDR3 coding DNA: TGTGCCAGCAGCTTGGACGAAGAGACCCAGTACTTC. The encoded protein is CASSLDEETQYF.

This clonotype came up many times. The rearrangement joins TRBV30 to TRBJ1-1, with D maybe TRBD1 (6 bases). The CDR3 sequence is 13 residues long. V was shortened by 4 bases and J by 3 bases, with 12 bases between the two germline ends. CDR1 is GTSNPN and CDR2 is SVGIG in the germline V gene (reference sequence). Here the CDR3 DNA reads TGTGCCTGGAATGCGGACAGTTACACTGAAGCTTTCTTT. It translates to CAWNADSYTEAFF. Together with reference TRBV30 and TRBJ1-1, the CDR3 gives the full variable domain: SQTIHQWPATLVQPVGSPLSLECTVEGTSNPNLYWYRQAAGRGLQLLFYSVGIGQISSEVPQNLSASRPQDRQFILSSKKLLLSDSGFYLCAWNADSYTEAFFGQGTRLTVV.

The rearrangement links TRBV10-3 to TRBJ1-5; D call uncertain. Germline CDR1 is ENHRY and CDR2 is SYGVKD. V lost 3 bases and J 4 bases, leaving 13 bases between the germline ends. This CDR3 is 15 amino acids long. The chain's CDR3 is CAISEYKEGNQPQHF. The CDR3 DNA sequence: TGTGCCATCAGTGAATACAAGGAGGGAAATCAGCCCCAGCATTTT.

This clonotype was seen only a few times. This chain links TRBV6-2 or TRBV6-3 with TRBJ2-7, with TRBD1 identical over 9 bases. The CDR3 has 19 residues. The J segment lost 0 bases and the V segment lost 5 bases, leaving 17 bases of the junction unmatched. Germline values: CDR1 MNHEY, CDR2 SVGEGT. The DNA of the CDR3 is TGTGCCAGCAGTCGCACGGTTCTCAAGACAGGGGGTTCCTCCTACGAGCAGTACTTC. This codes for CASSRTVLKTGGSSYEQYF.

Many counts were recorded for this clonotype. CDR3 bases: TGTGCCTGGAGTGTGTCCCCGTACAGCATGAACACTGAAGCTTTCTTT. Protein: CAWSVSPYSMNTEAFF. The chain carries TRBV30 and TRBJ1-1, with D unresolved. V gave up 0 bases and J gave up 0 bases, with 14 bases separating them. The V gene's germline CDR1 is GTSNPN and CDR2 SVGIG (reference sequence). The length of the CDR3 is 16 residues. Combining the CDR3 with reference TRBV30 and TRBJ1-1 gives the whole variable domain SQTIHQWPATLVQPVGSPLSLECTVEGTSNPNLYWYRQAAGRGLQLLFYSVGIGQISSEVPQNLSASRPQDRQFILSSKKLLLSDSGFYLCAWSVSPYSMNTEAFFGQGTRLTVV.

This clonotype was seen many times. This chain joins TRBV25-1 and TRBJ1-1, with D perhaps matching TRBD1 (5 bases). Trimming took 2 bases from V and 5 from J, leaving 6 bases between them. The CDR3 covers 12 residues. Germline-derived CDR1 and CDR2 are MGHDK and SYGVNS. The CDR3 bases are TGTGCCAGCAGTGAAGGGGCAACTGAAGCTTTCTTT. Its translation: CASSEGATEAFF.

The table lists this clonotype with a few counts. The chain links TRBV6-1 to TRBJ1-2; D unclear. The CDR3 contains 12 residues. V dropped 0 bases and J dropped 5 bases, with 4 bases sitting between them. Germline lookup yields CDR1 MNHNS and CDR2 SASEGT. CDR3: CASSEAGYGYTF. Written as DNA, the CDR3 is TGTGCCAGCAGTGAAGCAGGGTATGGCTACACCTTC.